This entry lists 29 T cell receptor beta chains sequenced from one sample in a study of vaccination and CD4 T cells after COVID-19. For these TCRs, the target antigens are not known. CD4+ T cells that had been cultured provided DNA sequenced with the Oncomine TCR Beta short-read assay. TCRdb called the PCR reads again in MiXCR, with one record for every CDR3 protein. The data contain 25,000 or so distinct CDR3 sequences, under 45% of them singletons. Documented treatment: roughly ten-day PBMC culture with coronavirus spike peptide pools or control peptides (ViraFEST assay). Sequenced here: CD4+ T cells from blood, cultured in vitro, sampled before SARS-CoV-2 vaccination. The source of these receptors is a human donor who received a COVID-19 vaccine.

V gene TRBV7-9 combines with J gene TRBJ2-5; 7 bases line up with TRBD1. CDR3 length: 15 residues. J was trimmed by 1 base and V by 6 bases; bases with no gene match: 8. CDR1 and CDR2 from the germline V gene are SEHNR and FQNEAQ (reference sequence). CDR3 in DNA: TGTGCCAGCAGTTCACCTCGACAGGGCCAAGAGACCCAGTACTTC. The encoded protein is CASSSPRQGQETQYF.

The CDR3 coding sequence is TGTGCCAGCAGTTTAATAGCGGGTGGCACTGAAGCTTTCTTT. Its translation is CASSLIAGGTEAFF. The V and J genes are TRBV27 and TRBJ1-1; no definite D call. Germline CDR1 and CDR2: MNHEY and SMNVEV (reference sequence). There are 14 residues in the CDR3. Trimming left V 2 bases short and J 4 bases short, with 11 bases between.

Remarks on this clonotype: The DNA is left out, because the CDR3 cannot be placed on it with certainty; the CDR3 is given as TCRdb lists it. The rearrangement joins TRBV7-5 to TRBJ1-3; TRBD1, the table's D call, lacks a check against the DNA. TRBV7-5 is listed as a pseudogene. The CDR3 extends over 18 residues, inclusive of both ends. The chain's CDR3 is CISVPEATDREIRNTIYF.

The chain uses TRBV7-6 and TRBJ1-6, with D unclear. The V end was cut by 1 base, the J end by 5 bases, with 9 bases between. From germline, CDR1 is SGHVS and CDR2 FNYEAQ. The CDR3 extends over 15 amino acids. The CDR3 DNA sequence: TGTGCCAGCAGCTTAGAAGCGAGGGATAATTCACCCCTCCACTTT. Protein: CASSLEARDNSPLHF. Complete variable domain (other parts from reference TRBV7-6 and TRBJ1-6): GAGVSQSPRYKVTKRGQDVALRCDPISGHVSLYWYRQALGQGPEFLTYFNYEAQQDKSGLPNDRFSAERPEGSISTLTIQRTEQRDSAMYRCASSLEARDNSPLHFGNGTRLTVT.

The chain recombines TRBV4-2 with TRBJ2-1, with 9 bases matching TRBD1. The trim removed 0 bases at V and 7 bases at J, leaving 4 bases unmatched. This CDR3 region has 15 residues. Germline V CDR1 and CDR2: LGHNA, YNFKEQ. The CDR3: CASSQETGGRNEQFF. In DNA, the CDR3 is TGTGCCAGCAGCCAAGAAACAGGGGGCAGGAATGAGCAGTTCTTC.

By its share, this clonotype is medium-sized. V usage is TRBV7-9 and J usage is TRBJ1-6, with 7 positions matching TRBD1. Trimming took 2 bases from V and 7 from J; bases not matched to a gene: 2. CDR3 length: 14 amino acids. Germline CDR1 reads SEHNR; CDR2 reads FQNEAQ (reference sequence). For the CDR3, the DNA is TGTGCCAGCAGCTTACACAGGGGAAATTCACCCCTCCACTTT. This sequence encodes CASSLHRGNSPLHF.

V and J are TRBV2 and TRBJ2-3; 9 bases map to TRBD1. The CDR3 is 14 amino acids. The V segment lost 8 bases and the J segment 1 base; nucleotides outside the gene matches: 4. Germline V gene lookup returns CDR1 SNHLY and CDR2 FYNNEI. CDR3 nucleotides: TGTGCCAGCCGCCGGGACAGGGGCACAGATACGCAGTATTTT. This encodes CASRRDRGTDTQYF.

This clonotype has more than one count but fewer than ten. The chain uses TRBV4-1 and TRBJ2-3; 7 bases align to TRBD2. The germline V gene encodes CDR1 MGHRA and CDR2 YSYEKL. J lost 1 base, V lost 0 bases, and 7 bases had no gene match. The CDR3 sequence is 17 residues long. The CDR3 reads CASSQESGTTRTDTQYF. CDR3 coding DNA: TGCGCCAGCAGCCAAGAGTCGGGGACTACCCGCACAGATACGCAGTATTTT.

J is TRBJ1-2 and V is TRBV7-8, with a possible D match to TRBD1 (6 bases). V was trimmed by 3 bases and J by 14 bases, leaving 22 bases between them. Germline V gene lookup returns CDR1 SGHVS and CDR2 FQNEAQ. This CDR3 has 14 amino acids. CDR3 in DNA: TGTGCCAGCAGCTTGGGGGCAGGCACTATGGCTGATACCTTC. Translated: CASSLGAGTMADTF.

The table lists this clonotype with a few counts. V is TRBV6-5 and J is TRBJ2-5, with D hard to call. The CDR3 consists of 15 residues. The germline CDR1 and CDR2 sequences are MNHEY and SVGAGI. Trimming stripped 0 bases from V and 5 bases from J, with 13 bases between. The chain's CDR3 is CASSYSFGSRETQYF. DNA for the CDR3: TGTGCCAGCAGTTACTCGTTCGGTAGCCGGGAGACCCAGTACTTC.

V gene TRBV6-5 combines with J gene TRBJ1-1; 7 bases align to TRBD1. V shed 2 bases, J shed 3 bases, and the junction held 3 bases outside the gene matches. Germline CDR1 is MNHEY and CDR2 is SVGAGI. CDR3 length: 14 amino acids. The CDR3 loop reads CASSYGRGDTEAFF. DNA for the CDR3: TGTGCCAGCAGTTACGGCAGGGGGGACACTGAAGCTTTCTTT.

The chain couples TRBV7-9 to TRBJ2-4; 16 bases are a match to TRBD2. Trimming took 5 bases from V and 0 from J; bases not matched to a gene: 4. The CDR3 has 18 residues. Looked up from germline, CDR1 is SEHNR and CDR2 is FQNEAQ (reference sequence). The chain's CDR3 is CASSPGTSGGVAKNIQYF. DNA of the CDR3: TGTGCCAGCAGCCCAGGGACTAGCGGGGGGGTAGCCAAAAACATTCAGTACTTC.

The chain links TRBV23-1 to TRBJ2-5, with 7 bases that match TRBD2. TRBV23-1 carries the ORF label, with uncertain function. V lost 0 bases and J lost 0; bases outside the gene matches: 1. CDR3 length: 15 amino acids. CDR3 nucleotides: TGCGCCAGCAGTCAATCGGGGGGGAACCAAGAGACCCAGTACTTC. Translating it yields CASSQSGGNQETQYF.

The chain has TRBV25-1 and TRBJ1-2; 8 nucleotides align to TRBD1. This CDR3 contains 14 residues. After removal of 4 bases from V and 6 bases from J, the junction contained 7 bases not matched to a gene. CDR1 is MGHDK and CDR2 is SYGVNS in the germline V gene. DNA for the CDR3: TGTGCCAGCAGTGGGTCAGGGGGCGCGGATGGCTACACCTTC. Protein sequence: CASSGSGGADGYTF.

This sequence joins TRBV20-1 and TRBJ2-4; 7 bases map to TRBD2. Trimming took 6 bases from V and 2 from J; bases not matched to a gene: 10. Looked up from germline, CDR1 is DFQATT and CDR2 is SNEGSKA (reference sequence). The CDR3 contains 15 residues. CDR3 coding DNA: TGCAGTGCCGTGATCACTAGCGATACCAAAAACATTCAGTACTTC. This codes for CSAVITSDTKNIQYF.

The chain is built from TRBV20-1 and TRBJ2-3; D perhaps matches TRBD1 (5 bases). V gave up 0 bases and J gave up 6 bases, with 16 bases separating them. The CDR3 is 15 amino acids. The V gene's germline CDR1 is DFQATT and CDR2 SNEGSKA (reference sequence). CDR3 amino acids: CSAREAGRMADTQYF. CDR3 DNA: TGCAGTGCTAGAGAGGCAGGGCGGATGGCGGATACGCAGTATTTT.

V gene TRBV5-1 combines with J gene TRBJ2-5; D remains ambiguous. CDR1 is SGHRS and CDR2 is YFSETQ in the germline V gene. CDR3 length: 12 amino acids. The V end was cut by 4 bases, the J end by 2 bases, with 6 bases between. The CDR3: CASSGYQETQYF. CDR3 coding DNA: TGCGCCAGCAGCGGGTATCAAGAGACCCAGTACTTC.

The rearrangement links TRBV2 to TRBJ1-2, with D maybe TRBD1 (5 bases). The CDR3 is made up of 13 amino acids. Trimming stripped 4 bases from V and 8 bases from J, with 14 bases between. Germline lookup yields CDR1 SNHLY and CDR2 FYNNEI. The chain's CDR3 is CASSGRQGGGYTF. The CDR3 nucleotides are TGTGCCAGCAGTGGACGGCAGGGAGGGGGCTACACCTTC.

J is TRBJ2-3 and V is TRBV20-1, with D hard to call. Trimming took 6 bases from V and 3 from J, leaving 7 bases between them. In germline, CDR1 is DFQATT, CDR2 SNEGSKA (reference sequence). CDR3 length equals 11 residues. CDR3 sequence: CSATWTDTQYF. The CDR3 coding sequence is TGCAGTGCCACCTGGACAGATACGCAGTATTTT.

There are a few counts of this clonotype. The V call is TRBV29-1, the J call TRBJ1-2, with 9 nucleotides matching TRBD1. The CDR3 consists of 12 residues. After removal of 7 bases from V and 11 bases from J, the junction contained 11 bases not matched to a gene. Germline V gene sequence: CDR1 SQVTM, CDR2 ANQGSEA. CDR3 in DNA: TGCAGCGGCTTGGACAGGGGCTTGGGGTACACCTTC. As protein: CSGLDRGLGYTF.

CDR3 residues: CSAPGTSGSTQYF. The CDR3, as DNA: TGCAGTGCTCCCGGGACTAGCGGTTCGACCCAGTACTTC. The V call is TRBV20-1, the J call TRBJ2-5; 11 nucleotides agree with TRBD2. The germline V gene has CDR1 DFQATT and CDR2 SNEGSKA (reference sequence). J gave up 7 bases and V 5 bases, and 6 bases lay outside the gene matches. This CDR3 contains 13 residues.

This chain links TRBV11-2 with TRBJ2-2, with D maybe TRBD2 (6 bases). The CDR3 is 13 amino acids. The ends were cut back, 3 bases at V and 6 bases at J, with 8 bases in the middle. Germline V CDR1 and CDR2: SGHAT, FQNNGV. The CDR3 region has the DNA TGTGCCAGCAGCTTTACTAGCCCCGGGGAGCTGTTTTTT. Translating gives CASSFTSPGELFF.

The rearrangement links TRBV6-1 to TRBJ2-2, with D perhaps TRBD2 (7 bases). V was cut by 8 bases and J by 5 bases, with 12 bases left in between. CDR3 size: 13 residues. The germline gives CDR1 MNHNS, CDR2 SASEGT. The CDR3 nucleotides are TGTGCCAGCGGGGGGGCGGGAACCGGGGAGCTGTTTTTT. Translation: CASGGAGTGELFF.

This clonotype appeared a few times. The CDR3 DNA reads TGTGCCATCAGGAGAGGGACGAGCGGAAGCAATGAGCAGTTCTTC. Translated, it gives CAIRRGTSGSNEQFF. The chain recombines TRBV10-3 with TRBJ2-1; D possibly matches TRBD1 or TRBD2 (5 bases each). The ends were cut back, 6 bases at V and 6 bases at J, with 18 bases in the middle. This CDR3 comprises 15 residues. Per the germline V gene, CDR1 is ENHRY and CDR2 is SYGVKD.

CDR3 residues: CASRGLRDRGFRAFF. The CDR3 DNA reads TGTGCCAGCCGAGGCCTCCGGGACAGGGGTTTCAGGGCTTTCTTT. V and J are TRBV6-1 and TRBJ1-1; 10 nucleotides align to TRBD1. The V gene's germline CDR1 is MNHNS and CDR2 SASEGT. The junction had 17 bases not matched to a gene; V was cut back by 8 bases and J by 11 bases. The CDR3 is 15 residues long.

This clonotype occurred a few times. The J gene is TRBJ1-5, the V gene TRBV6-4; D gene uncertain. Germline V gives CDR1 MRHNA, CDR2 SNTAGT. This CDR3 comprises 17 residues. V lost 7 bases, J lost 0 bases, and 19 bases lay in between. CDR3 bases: TGTGCCAGCACCAACGGGTTCCCCATTTCTAGCAATCAGCCCCAGCATTTT. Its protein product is CASTNGFPISSNQPQHF.

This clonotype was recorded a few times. The CDR3 nucleotides read TGTGCCAGCAGCACCGGACAGTGGGGCTATGGCTACACCTTC. It yields the protein CASSTGQWGYGYTF. The rearrangement joins TRBV5-4 to TRBJ1-2; D perhaps matches TRBD1 (6 bases). The V gene's germline CDR1 is SGHNT and CDR2 YYREEE (reference sequence). V shed 4 bases and J shed 4 bases, with 14 bases lying between them. CDR3 size: 14 residues.

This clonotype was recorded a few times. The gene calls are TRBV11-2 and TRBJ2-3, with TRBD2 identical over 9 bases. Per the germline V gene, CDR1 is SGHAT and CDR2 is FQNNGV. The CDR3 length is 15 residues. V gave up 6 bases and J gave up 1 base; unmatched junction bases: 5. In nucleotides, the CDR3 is TGTGCCAGCAGGGCGGGGGGGCGCGGCACAGATACGCAGTATTTT. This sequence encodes CASRAGGRGTDTQYF.

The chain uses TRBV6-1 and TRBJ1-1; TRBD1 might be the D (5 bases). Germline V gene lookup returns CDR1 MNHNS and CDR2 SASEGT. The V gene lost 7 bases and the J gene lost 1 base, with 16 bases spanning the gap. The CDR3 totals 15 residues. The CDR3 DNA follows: TGTGCCAGCACCCACGGGGGACGGGAGAACACTGAAGCTTTCTTT. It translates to CASTHGGRENTEAFF.